Below are 19 T cell receptor beta chains sequenced from a single sample in a study of CD4 T cells in relation to SARS-CoV-2 and coronaviruses (dated by TCRdb to the early 2020s). CD4+ T cells from unexposed donors were collected before the COVID-19 pandemic (2011-2018). Preparation of the library involved the immunoSEQ multiplex PCR assay. This is the immuneACCESS table as TCRdb keeps it, with only in-frame sequences that have V and J called. A part of the clones is gone; compared with another copy, unresolved V genes explain less than half, and the rest is unexplained. Here the sample has about 70,000 clones; around 87% occur a single time. The ten largest make up over 1.5% of the sample. Sequencing input: memory CD4+ T cells from PBMCs. Sample cell subset or site, as interpreted from the label and publication: memory (non-naive) CD4+ T cells. The source of these receptors is a human donor in good health.

This chain uses TRBV24-1 with TRBJ1-1; the match to TRBD1 covers 7 bases. V gave up 4 bases and J gave up 5 bases; unmatched junction bases: 6. The CDR3 consists of 14 residues. Germline lookup yields CDR1 KGHDR and CDR2 SFDVKD. This CDR3 is CATSEGGTATEAFF. The CDR3 DNA follows: TGTGCCACCAGTGAGGGGGGGACAGCTACTGAAGCTTTCTTT.

This chain uses TRBV28 with TRBJ2-6; TRBD1 might be the D (5 bases). CDR1 is MDHEN, CDR2 SYDVKM, per germline. V lost 10 bases, J lost 0 bases, and 19 bases lay in between. This CDR3 contains 17 residues. The CDR3 sequence: CATAIPPGNSGANVLTF. CDR3 bases: TGTGCCACTGCGATACCTCCAGGGAACTCTGGGGCCAACGTCCTGACTTTC. The full variable domain, in which reference TRBV28 and TRBJ2-6 provide the parts outside the CDR3, is DVKVTQSSRYLVKRTGEKVFLECVQDMDHENMFWYRQDPGLGLRLIYFSYDVKMKEKGDIPEGYSVSREKKERFSLILESASTNQTSMYLCATAIPPGNSGANVLTFGAGSRLTVL.

The chain links TRBV19 to TRBJ2-1; the match to TRBD2 covers 7 bases. The V gene's germline CDR1 is LNHDA and CDR2 SQIVND (reference sequence). Trimming took 5 bases from V and 3 from J; bases not matched to a gene: 19. This CDR3 has 19 amino acids. The CDR3 here is CASSSTRGVSGFYYNEQFF. The CDR3 DNA sequence: TGTGCCAGTAGTTCAACACGGGGGGTAAGCGGGTTCTACTACAATGAGCAGTTCTTC.

The chain couples TRBV2 to TRBJ2-7, with TRBD1 matching over 11 bases. Germline CDR1 SNHLY, CDR2 FYNNEI. The CDR3 length is 13 residues. The V gene end was trimmed by 4 bases and the J gene end by 6 bases; junction bases not matched to a gene: 2. The CDR3 region is CASSVGQGGEQYF. The CDR3 DNA reads TGTGCCAGCAGTGTGGGACAGGGGGGCGAGCAGTACTTC.

The CDR3 sequence is CASSFGSATYNSPLHF. In DNA form, the CDR3 reads TGTGCCAGCAGTTTTGGGTCAGCGACCTATAATTCACCCCTCCACTTT. V usage is TRBV27 and J usage is TRBJ1-6; D is ambiguous. The germline V gene encodes CDR1 MNHEY and CDR2 SMNVEV (reference sequence). The CDR3 runs 16 residues. Between the trimmed V and J ends, which lost 3 bases and 2 bases, there was a span of 11 bases.

The table lists this clone with a few counts. The rearrangement links TRBV9 to TRBJ1-1; 7 bases fit TRBD1. CDR3 size: 16 residues. The germline V gene encodes CDR1 SGDLS and CDR2 YYNGEE. V shed 3 bases and J 5 bases; nucleotides not matched to a gene: 13. Written as DNA, the CDR3 is TGTGCCAGCAGCGCCGGGCTACCCAGGGGGGGAACTGAAGCTTTCTTT. Protein: CASSAGLPRGGTEAFF.

This clone was recorded once. V usage is TRBV7-2 and J usage is TRBJ2-7; the D is unclear. Germline V gives CDR1 SGHTA, CDR2 FQGNSA. The CDR3 has 14 residues. V was clipped by 7 bases and J by 2 bases, with 15 bases between them. The CDR3 loop is CASTPGVETYEQYF. DNA for the CDR3: TGTGCCAGCACGCCGGGCGTCGAAACCTACGAGCAGTACTTC.

This clone was picked up a small number of times. The rearrangement joins TRBV18 to TRBJ1-6; D ambiguous. Per the germline V gene, CDR1 is KGHSH and CDR2 is LQKENI. The CDR3 runs 12 residues. V lost 3 bases to trimming and J lost 5 bases, with 2 bases between them. CDR3 protein: CASSPNNSPLHF. The CDR3 DNA reads TGTGCCAGCTCACCTAATAATTCACCCCTCCACTTT. Together with reference TRBV18 and TRBJ1-6, the CDR3 gives the full variable domain: NAGVMQNPRHLVRRRGQEARLRCSPMKGHSHVYWYRQLPEEGLKFMVYLQKENIIDESGMPKERFSAEFPKEGPSILRIQQVVRGDSAAYFCASSPNNSPLHFGNGTRLTVT.

V usage is TRBV5-1 and J usage is TRBJ2-5, with 9 bases lining up with TRBD1. The ends lost 4 bases at V and 2 bases at J; junction bases unmatched: 3. Germline assignment: CDR1 SGHRS and CDR2 YFSETQ. The CDR3 runs 14 residues. CDR3 protein: CASSHGTGQETQYF. CDR3 nucleotide sequence: TGCGCCAGCAGCCACGGGACAGGGCAAGAGACCCAGTACTTC.

This chain links TRBV7-2 with TRBJ2-5; D remains unclear. CDR1 SGHTA and CDR2 FQGNSA come from the germline V gene. The CDR3 runs to 14 residues. V lost 1 base, J lost 5 bases, and 11 bases lay in between. For the CDR3, the DNA is TGTGCCAGCAGCTTAGGTAACGGCAGGGAGACCCAGTACTTC. It encodes CASSLGNGRETQYF. Using reference TRBV7-2 and TRBJ2-5 for the parts outside the CDR3, the full variable domain is GAGVSQSPSNKVTEKGKDVELRCDPISGHTALYWYRQSLGQGLEFLIYFQGNSAPDKSGLPSDRFSAERTGGSVSTLTIQRTQQEDSAVYLCASSLGNGRETQYFGPGTRLLVL.

The rearrangement uses TRBV12-3 or TRBV12-4 and TRBJ1-1; D unresolved. CDR3 length: 13 amino acids. Trimming removed 6 bases at V and 5 bases at J, with 13 bases between. The CDR3 DNA reads TGTGCCAGCAGACCCGGACGGGCGACTGAAGCTTTCTTT. Protein: CASRPGRATEAFF.

The chain uses TRBV5-5 and TRBJ1-2, with unresolved D. The ends were cut back, 0 bases at V and 13 bases at J, with 19 bases in the middle. CDR3 length equals 14 residues. Germline CDR1 reads SGHKS; CDR2 reads YYEKEE (reference sequence). The CDR3 sequence: CASSLAGPSSSSTF. CDR3 coding DNA: TGTGCCAGCAGCTTGGCCGGACCCTCTAGTTCGAGCACCTTC.

In its sample, this clone was seen a few times. The V and J genes are TRBV2 and TRBJ1-5; D is possibly TRBD1 (5 bases). This CDR3 spans 15 amino acids. Deletions cut 5 bases from V and 0 bases from J, with 11 bases between. Germline-derived CDR1 and CDR2 are SNHLY and FYNNEI. The CDR3 DNA reads TGTGCCAGCAGTCCACAGGCCTATAGCAATCAGCCCCAGCATTTT. As protein: CASSPQAYSNQPQHF.

V and J are TRBV5-1 and TRBJ2-1; TRBD2 agrees at 8 bases. The length of the CDR3 is 15 residues. The V segment lost 4 bases and the J segment 8 bases; nucleotides outside the gene matches: 11. Germline V gene lookup returns CDR1 SGHRS and CDR2 YFSETQ. For the CDR3, the DNA is TGCGCCAGCAGCGACCGAGCGGGGGACCCCCATGAGCAGTTCTTC. This sequence encodes CASSDRAGDPHEQFF.

The chain combines TRBV7-3 with TRBJ2-1, with D possibly being TRBD1 (6 bases). There are 16 residues in the CDR3. CDR1 SGHTA and CDR2 FQGTGA come from the germline V gene. Trimming removed 0 bases from V and 3 bases from J, with 12 bases in between. In DNA, the CDR3 is TGTGCCAGCAGCTTAACGGGGCAGGGGATCTACAATGAGCAGTTCTTC. Translated, it gives CASSLTGQGIYNEQFF.

The rearrangement joins TRBV7-3 to TRBJ1-1, with D perhaps TRBD1 (6 bases). The CDR3 length is 16 residues. Germline CDR1 and CDR2: SGHTA and FQGTGA. Between the trimmed V and J ends, which lost 1 base and 2 bases, there was a span of 14 bases. CDR3 protein: CASSLMGKGGNTEAFF. In nucleotides, the CDR3 is TGTGCCAGCAGCTTAATGGGTAAAGGGGGAAACACTGAAGCTTTCTTT.

This chain connects TRBV28 to TRBJ2-5, with D tentatively TRBD1 (6 bases). Germline CDR1 and CDR2: MDHEN and SYDVKM. The CDR3 extends over 16 amino acids. Between the trimmed V and J ends, which lost 7 bases and 2 bases, there was a span of 20 bases. Written as DNA, the CDR3 is TGTGCCAGCAATCAAGGTACCGGGACACAACAAGAGACCCAGTACTTC. It specifies CASNQGTGTQQETQYF. Full variable domain (missing parts from reference TRBV28 and TRBJ2-5): DVKVTQSSRYLVKRTGEKVFLECVQDMDHENMFWYRQDPGLGLRLIYFSYDVKMKEKGDIPEGYSVSREKKERFSLILESASTNQTSMYLCASNQGTGTQQETQYFGPGTRLLVL.

In this sample, this clone turned up once. This sequence joins TRBV5-1 and TRBJ2-3; 8 positions agree with TRBD1. This CDR3 is 18 amino acids long. V trimming: 0 bases; J trimming: 4 bases; junction bases outside the gene matches: 13. The germline V gene has CDR1 SGHRS and CDR2 YFSETQ. The CDR3 DNA reads TGCGCCAGCAGCTTGGCGCCCCTAACAGGGGGAGCCGCAGATACGCAGTATTTT. This encodes CASSLAPLTGGAADTQYF.

The gene calls are TRBV18 and TRBJ2-4; the D gene is possibly TRBD1 (5 bases). Germline-derived CDR1 and CDR2 are KGHSH and LQKENI. This CDR3 is built from 13 residues. V lost 3 bases, J lost 11 bases, and 14 bases lay in between. This CDR3 reads CASSPDGQGLQYF. CDR3 nucleotides: TGTGCCAGCTCACCCGACGGACAAGGCCTTCAGTACTTC. The whole variable domain, filled in from reference TRBV18 and TRBJ2-4, reads NAGVMQNPRHLVRRRGQEARLRCSPMKGHSHVYWYRQLPEEGLKFMVYLQKENIIDESGMPKERFSAEFPKEGPSILRIQQVVRGDSAAYFCASSPDGQGLQYFGAGTRLSVL.